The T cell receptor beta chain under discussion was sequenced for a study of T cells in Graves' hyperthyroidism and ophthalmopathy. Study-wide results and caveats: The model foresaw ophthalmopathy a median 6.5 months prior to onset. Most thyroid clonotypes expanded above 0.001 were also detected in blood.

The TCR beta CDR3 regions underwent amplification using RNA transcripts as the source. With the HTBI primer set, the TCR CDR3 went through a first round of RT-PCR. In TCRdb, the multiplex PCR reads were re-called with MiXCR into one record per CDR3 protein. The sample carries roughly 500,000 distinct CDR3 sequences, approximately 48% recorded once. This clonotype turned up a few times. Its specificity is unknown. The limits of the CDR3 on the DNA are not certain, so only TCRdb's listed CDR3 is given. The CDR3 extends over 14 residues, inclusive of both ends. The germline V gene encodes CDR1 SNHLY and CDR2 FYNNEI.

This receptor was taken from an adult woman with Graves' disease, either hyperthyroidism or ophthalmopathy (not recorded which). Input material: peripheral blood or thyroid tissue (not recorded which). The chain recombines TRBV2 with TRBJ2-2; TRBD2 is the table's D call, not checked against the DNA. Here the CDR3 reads CASSGVAGPGSCFF.